This T cell receptor beta chain was sequenced in a study of control samples from healthy donors and cancer patients. V shed 6 bases and J shed 2 bases, with 17 bases lying between them. Germline values: CDR1 SGHAT, CDR2 FQNNGV. This CDR3 is 15 amino acids long. Here immunoSEQ multiplex PCR was the method, and the copy in TCRdb shows in-frame clones only, minus some. The sample carries about 120,000 clones, about 95% recorded once. This sequence joins TRBV11-2 and TRBJ2-7; TRBD1 might be the D (5 bases). Specimen: blood. The TCR comes from a man aged 30 to 39 in good health. In DNA, the CDR3 is TGTGCCAGCAGATTTTTAACTACAGGAACCTACGAGCAGTACTTC. It specifies CASRFLTTGTYEQYF.